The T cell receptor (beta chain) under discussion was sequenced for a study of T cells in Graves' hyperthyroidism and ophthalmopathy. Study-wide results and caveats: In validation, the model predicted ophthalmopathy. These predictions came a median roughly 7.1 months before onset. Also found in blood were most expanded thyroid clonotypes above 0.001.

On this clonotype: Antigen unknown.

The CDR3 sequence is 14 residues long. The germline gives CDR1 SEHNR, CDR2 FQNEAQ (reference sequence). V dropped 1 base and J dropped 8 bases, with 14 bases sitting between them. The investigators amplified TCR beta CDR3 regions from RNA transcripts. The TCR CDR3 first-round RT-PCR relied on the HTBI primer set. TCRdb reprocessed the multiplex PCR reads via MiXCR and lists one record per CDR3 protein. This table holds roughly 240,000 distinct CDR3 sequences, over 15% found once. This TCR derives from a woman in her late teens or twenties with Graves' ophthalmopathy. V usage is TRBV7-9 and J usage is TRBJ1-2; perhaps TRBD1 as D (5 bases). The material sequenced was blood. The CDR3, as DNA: TGTGCCAGCAGCTTAGGGGACTCCCATGCGGGCTACACCTTC. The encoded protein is CASSLGDSHAGYTF. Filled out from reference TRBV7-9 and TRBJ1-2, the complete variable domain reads DTGVSQNPRHKITKRGQNVTFRCDPISEHNRLYWYRQTLGQGPEFLTYFQNEAQLEKSRLLSDRFSAERPKGSFSTLEIQRTEQGDSAMYLCASSLGDSHAGYTFGSGTRLTVV.